This T cell receptor (beta chain) was sequenced in a study of human T cells and chemical hapten exposure. The wider study: Skin of the upper inner arm, approximately 2 cm by approximately 2 cm, received 2% DPC for sensitization. The study patch tested 0.01% DPC on the upper back and read results at 6 days.

The sample's time point: patch test 1, 2 weeks after DPC sensitization. Specified treatment: therapeutic diphenylcyclopropenone sensitization with weekly scalp DPC. TCRdb re-called the RACE reads with MiXCR, one entry per CDR3 protein. The sample consists of about 380,000 distinct CDR3 sequences, 4.8% of them appearing once. The table lists this clonotype with many counts. Antigen specificity is unknown. Findings and limits, study-wide: High-frequency TCRs, those above 1 in 1000, stayed the same after DPC sensitization.

The sequencing used whole blood, collected in connection with sensitization to the hapten diphenylcyclopropenone (DPC). This sequence originates from a woman aged 50 to 65 with alopecia areata. Some clones in this sample may be carry-over from other donors' samples.

CDR3 sequence reads: CSLRGGTDTQYF. DNA of the CDR3: TGCAGCTTGAGGGGTGGCACAGATACGCAGTATTTT. The J gene is TRBJ2-3, the V gene TRBV29-1; D possibly matches TRBD1 or TRBD2 (5 bases each). The CDR3 spans 12 residues. Germline V gene sequence: CDR1 SQVTM, CDR2 ANQGSEA. V lost 8 bases and J lost 1, with 10 bases in between.